This passage covers 27 T cell receptor beta chains from one sample sequenced in a study of shared clonotypes between healthy human individuals. TCRdb's copy holds only in-frame clones and misses some; the assay was immunoSEQ multiplex PCR. Found here are 330,000 or so clones, approximately 79% of them singletons; the top ten hold approximately 10%. What was sequenced was memory CD4+ T cells sorted from blood. Subset of the sample: CD45RA-negative fraction. The source is a man under 40 in good health.

V and J are TRBV15 and TRBJ2-7; D is undetermined. The CDR3 sequence is 12 residues long. V lost 4 bases, J lost 1 base, and 5 bases lay in between. CDR1 and CDR2 from the germline V gene are LNHNV and YYDKDF (reference sequence). CDR3 sequence: CATSTSSYEQYF. The CDR3 DNA is TGTGCCACCAGCACTTCGTCCTACGAGCAGTACTTC. The full variable domain, in which reference TRBV15 and TRBJ2-7 provide the parts outside the CDR3, is DAMVIQNPRYQVTQFGKPVTLSCSQTLNHNVMYWYQQKSSQAPKLLFHYYDKDFNNEADTPDNFQSRRPNTSFCFLDIRSPGLGDTAMYLCATSTSSYEQYFGPGTRLTVT.

The V call is TRBV11-2, the J call TRBJ2-7; D gene unclear. The CDR3 is 14 residues long. V gave up 5 bases and J gave up 2 bases, with 13 bases separating them. Germline V lookup: CDR1 SGHAT, CDR2 FQNNGV. Here the CDR3 DNA reads TGTGCCAGCAGCCCCACCGGGTCAACCTACGAGCAGTACTTC. This codes for CASSPTGSTYEQYF.

The rearrangement links TRBV5-6 to TRBJ2-1; no clear D gene. This CDR3 has 15 amino acids. The V and J ends lost 2 bases and 0 bases respectively, with 9 bases between them. Germline V CDR1 and CDR2: SGHDT, YYEEEE. CDR3 coding DNA: TGTGCCAGCAGCTTAGTGCCCGGCTCCTACAATGAGCAGTTCTTC. Encoded protein: CASSLVPGSYNEQFF.

V gene TRBV14 combines with J gene TRBJ2-1; TRBD2 matches at 9 bases. Germline CDR1 reads SGHDN; CDR2 reads FVKESK. V was pared by 5 bases and J by 7 bases, with 15 bases of the junction left unmatched. The length of the CDR3 is 17 residues. The CDR3 loop reads CASSANLGAGGRNEQFF. The CDR3 DNA follows: TGTGCCAGCAGCGCGAACCTGGGAGCGGGAGGCAGGAATGAGCAGTTCTTC.

The CDR3 loop reads CASSLTASRSYEQYF. For the CDR3, the DNA is TGTGCCAGCAGCTTGACGGCTAGCAGATCCTACGAGCAGTACTTC. The genes are TRBV5-5 and TRBJ2-7; D may be TRBD2 (5 bases). V was trimmed by 1 base and J by 1 base, leaving 12 bases between them. The CDR3 contains 15 residues. Looked up from germline, CDR1 is SGHKS and CDR2 is YYEKEE (reference sequence).

On this clone: Other DNA sequences of this sample code for an identical CDR3. The gene calls are TRBV11-2 and TRBJ2-3; 9 nucleotides align to TRBD2. Germline V gene lookup returns CDR1 SGHAT and CDR2 FQNNGV. V was clipped by 5 bases and J by 4 bases; unmatched bases: 4. The CDR3 loop spans 14 amino acids. Written as DNA, the CDR3 is TGTGCCAGCAGCCTTAGCGGGAGCCCAGATACGCAGTATTTT. Translating gives CASSLSGSPDTQYF.

The chain couples TRBV10-2 to TRBJ1-5; no clear D gene. V gave up 4 bases and J gave up 4 bases, with 11 bases separating them. The germline V gene has CDR1 WSHSY and CDR2 SAAADI. The length of the CDR3 is 14 residues. CDR3 protein: CASSGDRWNQPQHF. The CDR3 region has the DNA TGCGCCAGCAGTGGGGATAGGTGGAATCAGCCCCAGCATTTT.

The chain couples TRBV10-3 to TRBJ2-7, with 8 positions matching TRBD1. The CDR3 is 15 residues long. In germline, CDR1 is ENHRY, CDR2 SYGVKD. Trimming removed 4 bases from V and 4 bases from J; junction bases left unmatched: 9. The CDR3 reads CAISGPRTGRYEQYF. The CDR3 region has the DNA TGTGCCATCAGTGGTCCTAGGACAGGGCGTTACGAGCAGTACTTC.

This clone was seen only once. The chain joins TRBV7-5 to TRBJ2-6; TRBD1 was called by the table and not checked on the DNA. TRBV7-5 is a recognized pseudogene. There are 16 residues in the CDR3. The CDR3 DNA is TGTGCCAGAACATTTAGTAGACAAAGTCGGGCCAACGTCCTGACTTTC. Translated, it gives CARTFSRQSRANVLTF.

This chain links TRBV18 with TRBJ2-7, with D possibly being TRBD1 (6 bases). This CDR3 is built from 14 residues. Germline lookup yields CDR1 KGHSH and CDR2 LQKENI. Trimming took 2 bases from V and 2 from J, leaving 10 bases between them. The CDR3 nucleotides read TGTGCCAGCTCACCAGGGGGCAGGGCCTACGAGCAGTACTTC. Amino acid sequence: CASSPGGRAYEQYF.

This chain joins TRBV5-8 and TRBJ2-1; possibly TRBD2 for D (6 bases). The CDR3 consists of 15 residues. Germline CDR1 is SGHTS and CDR2 is YDEGEE. The V and J ends lost 0 bases and 14 bases respectively, with 21 bases between them. Here the CDR3 reads CASSLEVAAADPKFF. CDR3 in DNA: TGTGCCAGCAGCTTGGAGGTAGCGGCCGCAGATCCCAAGTTCTTC. The variable domain in full, completed from reference TRBV5-8 and TRBJ2-1, reads EAGVTQSPTHLIKTRGQQATLRCSPISGHTSVYWYQQALGLGLQFLLWYDEGEERNRGNFPPRFSGRQFPNYSSELNVNALELEDSALYLCASSLEVAAADPKFFGPGTRLTVL.

This clone has a handful of counts. V and J are TRBV2 and TRBJ2-7; D may be TRBD1 or TRBD2 (5 bases each). The V gene lost 10 bases and the J gene lost 2 bases, with 18 bases spanning the gap. The CDR3 runs to 14 residues. Germline CDR1 is SNHLY and CDR2 is FYNNEI. The CDR3: CATESVGGTYEQYF. The CDR3 coding sequence is TGTGCCACCGAAAGTGTTGGGGGAACCTACGAGCAGTACTTC.

The chain recombines TRBV7-2 with TRBJ2-5; a possible D gene is TRBD2 (5 bases). This CDR3 spans 13 amino acids. Trimming stripped 1 base from V and 4 bases from J, with 7 bases between. Germline V CDR1 and CDR2: SGHTA, FQGNSA. The DNA of the CDR3 is TGTGCCAGCAGCTTAGAACTAGGAGAGACCCAGTACTTC. It codes for CASSLELGETQYF. Full variable domain (rest looked up from reference TRBV7-2 and TRBJ2-5): GAGVSQSPSNKVTEKGKDVELRCDPISGHTALYWYRQSLGQGLEFLIYFQGNSAPDKSGLPSDRFSAERTGGSVSTLTIQRTQQEDSAVYLCASSLELGETQYFGPGTRLLVL.

This clone was seen only a few times. The rearrangement joins TRBV4-1 to TRBJ2-1; 7 bases line up with TRBD2. This CDR3 has 19 amino acids. Germline loops: CDR1 MGHRA, CDR2 YSYEKL. Unmatched junction bases numbered 16, after V lost 0 bases and J lost 5 bases. The CDR3 here is CASSQDQGLHDLIHNEQFF. In DNA form, the CDR3 reads TGCGCCAGCAGCCAAGATCAGGGACTACACGACCTAATCCACAATGAGCAGTTCTTC.

This clone was observed a handful of times. The CDR3, as DNA: TGTGCCAGCAGTGGGCAGGGGGCCCTGAACACTGAAGCTTTCTTT. As protein: CASSGQGALNTEAFF. V and J are TRBV2 and TRBJ1-1, with TRBD1 matching 8 bases. CDR1 is SNHLY, CDR2 FYNNEI, per germline. The CDR3 length is 15 residues. The J segment lost 0 bases and the V segment lost 4 bases, leaving 4 bases of the junction unmatched.

The V and J genes are TRBV6-5 and TRBJ2-5, with 12 bases lining up with TRBD1. Germline values: CDR1 MNHEY, CDR2 SVGAGI. The V and J ends lost 6 bases and 5 bases, in that order; junction bases with no gene match: 7. CDR3 size: 15 residues. The CDR3 region has the DNA TGTGCCAGCAGCAGCGGGACAGGGGGCCGGGAGACCCAGTACTTC. It translates to CASSSGTGGRETQYF.

The chain employs TRBV6-1 and TRBJ1-5; possibly TRBD1 for D (5 bases). CDR3 length: 15 amino acids. In germline, CDR1 is MNHNS, CDR2 SASEGT. Trimming stripped 0 bases from V and 5 bases from J, with 11 bases between. The CDR3 spells CASSEARGFDQPQHF. DNA of the CDR3: TGTGCCAGCAGTGAAGCAAGGGGATTCGATCAGCCCCAGCATTTT.

This sequence joins TRBV15 and TRBJ1-5; 7 nucleotides agree with TRBD1. CDR1 is LNHNV, CDR2 YYDKDF, per germline (reference sequence). V shed 0 bases and J 6 bases; nucleotides not matched to a gene: 11. The CDR3 totals 17 residues. CDR3 sequence reads: CATSRDRGQGVGQPQHF. CDR3 DNA: TGTGCCACCAGCAGAGATCGCGGCCAGGGGGTGGGTCAGCCCCAGCATTTT.

This sequence joins TRBV13 and TRBJ2-1; D is possibly TRBD2 (6 bases). V shed 7 bases and J shed 6 bases, with 19 bases lying between them. CDR3 length: 15 residues. Germline CDR1 reads PRHDT; CDR2 reads FYEKMQ (reference sequence). In nucleotides, the CDR3 is TGTGCCAGCACCTTCTTCGGGACTCGACTCAATGAGCAGTTCTTC. It is translated as CASTFFGTRLNEQFF. The full variable domain, with the rest looked up from reference TRBV13 and TRBJ2-1, is AAGVIQSPRHLIKEKRETATLKCYPIPRHDTVYWYQQGPGQDPQFLISFYEKMQSDKGSIPDRFSAQQFSDYHSELNMSSLELGDSALYFCASTFFGTRLNEQFFGPGTRLTVL.

To note about this clone: Just one base apart from a much larger clone, this may be a read error. This sample also contains other DNA sequences that code for the same CDR3. The V call is TRBV7-2, the J call TRBJ2-7; no reliable D call. This CDR3 is 11 amino acids long. Per germline, CDR1 SGHTA and CDR2 FQGNSA. V was trimmed by 1 base and J by 5 bases, leaving 3 bases between them. This CDR3 is CASSLVHEQYF. CDR3 in DNA: TGTGCCAGCAGCTTAGTCCACGAGCAGTACTTC.

Note on this clone: Just one base apart from a much larger clone, this may be a read error. Additional DNA sequences in this sample encode the identical CDR3. The chain employs TRBV2 and TRBJ2-2; D perhaps matches TRBD1 (6 bases). This CDR3 is built from 14 residues. V dropped 6 bases and J dropped 4 bases, with 12 bases sitting between them. CDR1 is SNHLY, CDR2 FYNNEI, per germline. Here the CDR3 reads CASREQGPTGELFF. CDR3 coding DNA: TGTGCCAGCAGGGAACAGGGCCCCACCGGGGAGCTGTTTTTT.

The gene calls are TRBV5-6 and TRBJ2-3; 9 bases line up with TRBD1. Germline lookup yields CDR1 SGHDT and CDR2 YYEEEE. With V trimmed by 4 bases and J by 3 bases, 6 bases remained unmatched. The CDR3 length is 15 residues. CDR3 nucleotide sequence: TGTGCCAGCAGCGCCGGACAGGGGTTAACAGATACGCAGTATTTT. This gives the protein CASSAGQGLTDTQYF.

In its sample, this clone was seen once. For the CDR3, the DNA is TGCGCCAGCAGCTTGGGGCGACTCCCCTACGAGCAGTACTTC. Encoded protein: CASSLGRLPYEQYF. V and J are TRBV5-1 and TRBJ2-7, with D unresolved. V lost 0 bases to trimming and J lost 2 bases, with 9 bases between them. CDR3 length: 14 residues. In germline, CDR1 is SGHRS, CDR2 YFSETQ.

The chain combines TRBV7-6 with TRBJ2-1; D is unresolved. This CDR3 is built from 13 residues. V shed 1 base and J shed 9 bases, with 10 bases lying between them. CDR1 SGHVS and CDR2 FNYEAQ come from the germline V gene. The CDR3: CASSLGNLGEQFF. In DNA form, the CDR3 reads TGTGCCAGCAGCTTAGGCAATCTAGGTGAGCAGTTCTTC.

In nucleotides, the CDR3 is TGCGCCAGCAGCTCCCCCACTCCCGGGACAGGGGGGATCCATGGCTACACCTTC. The encoded protein is CASSSPTPGTGGIHGYTF. This sequence joins TRBV5-1 and TRBJ1-2, with 11 bases aligning to TRBD1. The V gene end was trimmed by 3 bases and the J gene end by 6 bases; junction bases not matched to a gene: 16. The CDR3 totals 18 residues. Germline assignment: CDR1 SGHRS and CDR2 YFSETQ.

The V and J genes are TRBV7-2 and TRBJ1-2; weak D call: TRBD1 (6 bases). V lost 6 bases, J lost 8 bases, and 16 bases lay in between. The CDR3 is made up of 13 amino acids. The germline gives CDR1 SGHTA, CDR2 FQGNSA. The CDR3 DNA sequence: TGTGCCAGCAGTCGTACAGGGTTAGGGGGCTACACCTTC. It encodes CASSRTGLGGYTF.

This clone came up once. The chain employs TRBV5-6 and TRBJ2-3; 12 nucleotides line up with TRBD2. The ends lost 0 bases at V and 6 bases at J; junction bases unmatched: 5. Germline V gives CDR1 SGHDT, CDR2 YYEEEE. The CDR3 spans 16 residues. This CDR3 is CASSLAGTSGWDTQYF. CDR3 sequence (DNA): TGTGCCAGCAGCTTGGCCGGGACTAGCGGGTGGGATACGCAGTATTTT.